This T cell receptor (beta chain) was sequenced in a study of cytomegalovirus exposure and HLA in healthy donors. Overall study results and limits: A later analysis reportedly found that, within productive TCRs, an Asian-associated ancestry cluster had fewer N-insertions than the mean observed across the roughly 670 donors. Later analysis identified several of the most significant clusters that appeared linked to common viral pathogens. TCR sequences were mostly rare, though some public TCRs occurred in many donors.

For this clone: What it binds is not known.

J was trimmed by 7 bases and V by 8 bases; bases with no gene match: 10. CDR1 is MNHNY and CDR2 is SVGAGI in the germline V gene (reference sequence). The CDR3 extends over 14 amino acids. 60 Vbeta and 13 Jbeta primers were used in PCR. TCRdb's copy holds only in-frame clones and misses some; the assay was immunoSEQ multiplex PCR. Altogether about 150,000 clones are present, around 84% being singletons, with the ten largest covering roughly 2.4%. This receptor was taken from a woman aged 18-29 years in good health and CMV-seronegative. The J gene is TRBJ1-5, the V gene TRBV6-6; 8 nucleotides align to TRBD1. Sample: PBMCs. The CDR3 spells CASVGQGARQPQHF. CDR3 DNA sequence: TGTGCCAGCGTGGGGCAGGGGGCAAGGCAGCCCCAGCATTTT.